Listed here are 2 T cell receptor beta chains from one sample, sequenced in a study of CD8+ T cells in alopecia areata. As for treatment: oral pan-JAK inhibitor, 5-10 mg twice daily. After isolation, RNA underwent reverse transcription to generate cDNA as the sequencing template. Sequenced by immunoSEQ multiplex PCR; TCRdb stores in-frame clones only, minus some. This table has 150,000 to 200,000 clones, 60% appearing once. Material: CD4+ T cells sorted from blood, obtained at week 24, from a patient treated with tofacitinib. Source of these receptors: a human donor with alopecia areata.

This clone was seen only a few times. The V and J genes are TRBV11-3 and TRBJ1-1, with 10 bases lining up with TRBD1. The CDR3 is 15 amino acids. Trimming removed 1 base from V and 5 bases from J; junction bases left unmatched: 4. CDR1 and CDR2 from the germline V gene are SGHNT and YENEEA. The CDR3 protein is CASSLGDRGVTEAFF. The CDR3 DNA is TGTGCCAGCAGCTTAGGGGACAGGGGAGTTACTGAAGCTTTCTTT.

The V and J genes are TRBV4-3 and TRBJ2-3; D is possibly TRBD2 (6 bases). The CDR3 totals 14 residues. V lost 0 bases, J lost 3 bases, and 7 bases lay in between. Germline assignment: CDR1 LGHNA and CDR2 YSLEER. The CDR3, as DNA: TGCGCCAGCAGCCAAGAGGGGGGTACAGATACGCAGTATTTT. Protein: CASSQEGGTDTQYF.